This record looks at one T cell receptor (beta chain) sequence and its context. Its antigen is as yet unknown. This sample was included in a study of T cell responses to AZD1222 COVID-19 vaccine. Germline CDR1 and CDR2: SGHTA and FQGNSA. This CDR3 contains 16 residues. The V end lost 4 bases, the J end lost 5 bases, and 19 bases lay between the germline ends. Overall study findings and caveats: Just 5 to 7 AZD1222 recipients were seropositive at baseline. Repertoire collection took place solely once the T cell response had peaked. Among vaccine-associated CD4 TCRs, coverage spanned spike, with dominance at 160-218 and 743-854.

Sequenced by immunoSEQ multiplex PCR; TCRdb stores in-frame clones only, minus some. The table shows over 110,000 clones, with 75% to 90% occurring only once. This clonotype originated in an adult who received the AZD1222 COVID-19 vaccine. This rearrangement joins TRBV7-2 to TRBJ2-3, with D hard to call. The specimen comprised peripheral blood, sampled 28 days after the second AZD1222 dose. The CDR3 spells CASSSRMGGAGDTQYF. In DNA form, the CDR3 reads TGTGCCAGCAGCTCCAGGATGGGTGGTGCCGGAGATACGCAGTATTTT. The entire variable domain, with the rest obtained from reference TRBV7-2 and TRBJ2-3, is as follows: GAGVSQSPSNKVTEKGKDVELRCDPISGHTALYWYRQSLGQGLEFLIYFQGNSAPDKSGLPSDRFSAERTGGSVSTLTIQRTQQEDSAVYLCASSSRMGGAGDTQYFGPGTRLTVL.